This entry features one T cell receptor beta chain sequence. No cognate antigen has been identified for it. Nothing much larger sits one base from this clone, and base qualities are not available. These data are taken from a study of T cell repertoires in cytomegalovirus infection (dated by TCRdb to the late 2010s). In the study overall: Recently identified HLA-C-restricted CMV epitopes, whose presentation resists viral immunomodulation, were targeted by peptide stimulations together with well-studied HLA-B-restricted epitopes. Because public TCR beta signatures pointed to carriage of CMV infection together with the matching HLA type, the HLA type of each donor mattered for the analysis. The study at large found these results: The ex vivo response was dominated by HLA-C-restricted CMV-specific TCR beta clonotypes, and the single most frequent clonotype in two of eight donors was supplied by these HLA-C-restricted clonotypes. Carriers of CMV infection plus the relevant HLA type were discriminated by the cumulative frequency of public TCR beta family members in the study cohort and in an independent approximately 340-donor cohort.

The sequencer was an Illumina HiSeq 1500. The raw public data were reprocessed by TCRdb itself: fastp quality trimming at Q25, MiXCR clonotype calling, in-frame beta chains only. Identical CDR3 proteins give one entry, which carries the most common genes and DNA. This sample holds about a million distinct CDR3 sequences; around 32% were observed only once. The ten biggest clones cover about 14% of the sample. The treatment or condition label of this sample denotes: in vitro stimulation with specific CMV peptide epitopes to enrich CMV-specific T cells. From cysteine to phenylalanine, the CDR3 is 14 amino acids long. Only CDR3 DNA remains: 42 bases, in frame from the first base. Based on the germline V gene, the CDR1 and CDR2 sequences are MNHEY and SVGEGT. V is shortened by 7 bases, J by 4 bases, and the region joining them spans 14 bases.

The V and J segments used are TRBV6-2 or TRBV6-3 and TRBJ1-5, with TRBD1 as a weak D call on 5 bases. The starting material was cultured CD8+ T cells from PBMCs, obtained from culture after CMV antigen stimulation. The receptor comes from a human donor in good health (CMV status not recorded). Some clones in this sample may be carry-over from other donors' samples. The DNA sequence reads TGTGCCAGCAATTCGCCCGGGGGGAATCAGCCCCAGCATTTT. This translates into CASNSPGGNQPQHF.